This passage covers 17 T cell receptor beta chains from one sample sequenced in a study of monozygotic twins with inflammatory bowel disease. Reprocessing the 5' RACE reads, TCRdb reports a single entry for every CDR3 protein and omits DNA. The sample's table shows under 350,000 distinct CDR3 sequences. Specimen: blood. These TCRs come from a human donor with ulcerative colitis or Crohn's disease, or a healthy co-twin of an affected twin (not recorded which).

The V gene is TRBV19, the J gene TRBJ2-7; TCRdb reports TRBD1, a call that lacks DNA to check it against. Germline V lookup: CDR1 LNHDA, CDR2 SQIVND (reference sequence). This CDR3 contains 16 residues. CDR3: CASSTSKGQGSHEQYF.

The chain joins TRBV4-3 to TRBJ1-1; TCRdb selects TRBD1, and the lack of DNA leaves this call unchecked. The germline V gene has CDR1 LGHNA and CDR2 YSLEER. CDR3 size: 14 residues. The CDR3 reads CASSQGQGTTEAFF.

V and J are TRBV6-5 and TRBJ2-7. The germline gives CDR1 MNHEY, CDR2 SVGAGI. The CDR3 is 14 residues long. CDR3 loop: CASSYGQVFYEQYF.

V gene TRBV7-9 combines with J gene TRBJ2-1. In germline, CDR1 is SEHNR, CDR2 FQNEAQ (reference sequence). The length of the CDR3 is 16 residues. The CDR3 reads CASSRFVGSKVNEQFF. Full variable domain (remainder filled in from reference TRBV7-9 and TRBJ2-1): DTGVSQNPRHKITKRGQNVTFRCDPISEHNRLYWYRQTLGQGPEFLTYFQNEAQLEKSRLLSDRFSAERPKGSFSTLEIQRTEQGDSAMYLCASSRFVGSKVNEQFFGPGTRLTVL.

The CDR3 reads CAWSPSLPFGYTF. V usage is TRBV30 and J usage is TRBJ1-2. The CDR3 runs 13 residues. The germline gives CDR1 GTSNPN, CDR2 SVGIG (reference sequence).

The V and J genes are TRBV20-1 and TRBJ1-1; absent DNA, TCRdb's TRBD1 call cannot be checked. The CDR3 loop spans 15 amino acids. Germline CDR1 reads DFQATT; CDR2 reads SNEGSKA (reference sequence). This CDR3 reads CSARGQGAMNTEAFF.

The chain couples TRBV7-9 to TRBJ1-1. Germline CDR1 and CDR2: SEHNR and FQNEAQ (reference sequence). This CDR3 comprises 12 residues. The CDR3 spells CASTKEYTEAFF.

The V and J genes are TRBV6-2 or TRBV6-3 and TRBJ2-2. CDR3 length: 13 residues. Germline V lookup: CDR1 MNHEY, CDR2 SVGEGT. CDR3 sequence: CASSYSAKGELFF.

CDR3 loop: CSARMTNSYEQYF. The chain employs TRBV20-1 and TRBJ2-7. The CDR3 totals 13 residues. CDR1 and CDR2 (germline): DFQATT, SNEGSKA (reference sequence).

CDR3 sequence: CASSQDSTRAVRDEQFF. The chain uses TRBV4-2 and TRBJ2-1; TCRdb lists TRBD2, though no DNA is available to test this call. The CDR3 is 17 residues long. Germline CDR1 LGHNA, CDR2 YNFKEQ.

V usage is TRBV4-2 and J usage is TRBJ2-7; TCRdb's D call, TRBD1, is unchecked because there is no DNA. CDR1 is LGHNA, CDR2 YNFKEQ, per germline. CDR3 size: 14 residues. This CDR3 is CASSPQTGTYEQYF.

The genes are TRBV3-1 and TRBJ1-5; no DNA is available, so the TRBD1 call from TCRdb remains unchecked. CDR1 and CDR2 from the germline V gene are LGHDT and YNNKEL (reference sequence). CDR3 length: 15 residues. The CDR3 region is CASSPRLDSQKPQHF.

The chain has TRBV14 and TRBJ1-4; the TCRdb call, TRBD1, lacks DNA for checking. The length of the CDR3 is 18 residues. In germline, CDR1 is SGHDN, CDR2 FVKESK. The CDR3 sequence is CASSHGAGVFGTNEKLFF.

The rearrangement links TRBV6-2 or TRBV6-3 to TRBJ1-1; TCRdb selects TRBD1, and the lack of DNA leaves this call unchecked. The CDR3 length is 14 residues. Germline CDR1 MNHEY, CDR2 SVGEGT. This CDR3 reads CASSYWGAQPEAFF.

The chain is built from TRBV7-2 and TRBJ2-7; the TCRdb call, TRBD1, lacks DNA for checking. CDR1 SGHTA and CDR2 FQGNSA come from the germline V gene. The CDR3 sequence is 14 residues long. The CDR3 protein is CASSPPPGSGQQYF.

This chain connects TRBV5-1 to TRBJ1-2; there is no DNA to check the TCRdb D call of TRBD1. Germline-derived CDR1 and CDR2 are SGHRS and YFSETQ. The CDR3 consists of 17 residues. CDR3 sequence: CASSPTRQGVSNYGYTF. Full variable domain (remainder filled in from reference TRBV5-1 and TRBJ1-2): KAGVTQTPRYLIKTRGQQVTLSCSPISGHRSVSWYQQTPGQGLQFLFEYFSETQRNKGNFPGRFSGRQFSNSRSEMNVSTLELGDSALYLCASSPTRQGVSNYGYTFGSGTRLTVV.

The genes are TRBV9 and TRBJ2-3; with no DNA, the TCRdb D assignment of TRBD2 cannot be verified. The germline gives CDR1 SGDLS, CDR2 YYNGEE. The length of the CDR3 is 15 residues. The CDR3 protein is CASSVGRWDTDTQYF.